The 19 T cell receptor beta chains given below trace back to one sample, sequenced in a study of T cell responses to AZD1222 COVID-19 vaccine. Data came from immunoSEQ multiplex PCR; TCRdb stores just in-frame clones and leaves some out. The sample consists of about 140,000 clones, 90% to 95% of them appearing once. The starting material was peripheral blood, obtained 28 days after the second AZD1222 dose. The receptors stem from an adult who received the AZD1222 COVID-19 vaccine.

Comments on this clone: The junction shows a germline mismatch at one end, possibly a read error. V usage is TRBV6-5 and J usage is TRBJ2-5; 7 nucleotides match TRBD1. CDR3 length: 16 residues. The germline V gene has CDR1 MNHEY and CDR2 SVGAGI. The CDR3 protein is CASSYRAGGIQEPQYF. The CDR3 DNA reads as TGTGCCAGCAGTTACAGGGCAGGGGGTATACAAGAGCCCCAGTACTTC.

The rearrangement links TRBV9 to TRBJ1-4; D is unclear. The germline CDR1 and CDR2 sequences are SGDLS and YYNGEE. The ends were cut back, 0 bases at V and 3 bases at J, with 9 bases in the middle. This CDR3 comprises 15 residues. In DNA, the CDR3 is TGTGCCAGCAGCGTAGGCGTCGAGGCTAATGAAAAACTGTTTTTT. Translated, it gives CASSVGVEANEKLFF.

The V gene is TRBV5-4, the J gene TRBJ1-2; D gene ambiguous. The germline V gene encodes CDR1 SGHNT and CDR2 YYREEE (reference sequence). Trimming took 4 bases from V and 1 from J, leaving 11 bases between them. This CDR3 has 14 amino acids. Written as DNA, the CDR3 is TGTGCCAGCAGCACCGGACGGAGTAACTATGGCTACACCTTC. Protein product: CASSTGRSNYGYTF.

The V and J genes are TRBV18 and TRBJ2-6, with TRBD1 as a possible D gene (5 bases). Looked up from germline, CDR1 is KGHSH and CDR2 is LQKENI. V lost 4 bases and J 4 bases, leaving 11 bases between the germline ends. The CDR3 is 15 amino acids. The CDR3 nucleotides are TGTGCCAGCTCACTACAGGATTCGGGGGCCAACGTCCTGACTTTC. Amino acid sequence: CASSLQDSGANVLTF.

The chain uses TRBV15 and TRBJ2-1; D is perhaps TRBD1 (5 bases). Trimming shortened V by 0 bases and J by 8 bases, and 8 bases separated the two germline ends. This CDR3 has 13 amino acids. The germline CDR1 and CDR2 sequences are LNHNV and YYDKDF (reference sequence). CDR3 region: CATSRDQGYEQFF. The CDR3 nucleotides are TGTGCCACCAGCAGAGATCAGGGTTATGAGCAGTTCTTC.

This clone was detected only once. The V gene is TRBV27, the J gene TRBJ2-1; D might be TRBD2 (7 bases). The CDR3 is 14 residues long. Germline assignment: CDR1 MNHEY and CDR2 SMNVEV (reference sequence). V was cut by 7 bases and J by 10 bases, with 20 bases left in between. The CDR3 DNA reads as TGTGCCAGCACCTCCGCCCTACAGGGAGGGGAGCAGTTCTTC. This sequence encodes CASTSALQGGEQFF.

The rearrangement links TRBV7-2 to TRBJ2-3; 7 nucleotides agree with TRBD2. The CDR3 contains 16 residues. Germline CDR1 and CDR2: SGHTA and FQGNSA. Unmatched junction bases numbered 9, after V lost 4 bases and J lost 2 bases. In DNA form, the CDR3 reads TGTGCCAGCAGCTCCATCGCCAGCGGGACCACAGATACGCAGTATTTT. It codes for CASSSIASGTTDTQYF.

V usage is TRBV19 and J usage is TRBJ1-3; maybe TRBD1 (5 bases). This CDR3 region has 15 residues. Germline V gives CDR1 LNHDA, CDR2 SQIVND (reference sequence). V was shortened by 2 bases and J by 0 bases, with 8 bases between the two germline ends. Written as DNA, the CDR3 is TGTGCCAGTAGTATATTCAGGGCCTCTGGAAACACCATATATTTT. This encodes CASSIFRASGNTIYF. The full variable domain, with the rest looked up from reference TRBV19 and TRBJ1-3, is DGGITQSPKYLFRKEGQNVTLSCEQNLNHDAMYWYRQDPGQGLRLIYYSQIVNDFQKGDIAEGYSVSREKKESFPLTVTSAQKNPTAFYLCASSIFRASGNTIYFGEGSWLTVV.

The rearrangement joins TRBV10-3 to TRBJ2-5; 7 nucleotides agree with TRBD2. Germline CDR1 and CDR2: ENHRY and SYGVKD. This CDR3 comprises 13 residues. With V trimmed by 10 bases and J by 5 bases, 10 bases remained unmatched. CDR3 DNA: TGTGCCACCGGTGGGAGGGGATCGGAGACCCAGTACTTC. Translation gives CATGGRGSETQYF.

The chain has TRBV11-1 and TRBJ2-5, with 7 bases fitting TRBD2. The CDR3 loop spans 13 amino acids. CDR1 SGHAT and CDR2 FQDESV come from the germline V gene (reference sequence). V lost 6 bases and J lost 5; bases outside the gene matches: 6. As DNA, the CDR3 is TGTGCCAGCAGGCGGGAGCGACAGGAGACCCAGTACTTC. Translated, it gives CASRRERQETQYF.

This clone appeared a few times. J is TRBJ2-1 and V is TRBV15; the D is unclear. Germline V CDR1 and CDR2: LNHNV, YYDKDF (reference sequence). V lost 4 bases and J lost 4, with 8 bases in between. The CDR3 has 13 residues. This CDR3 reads CATSMKGYNEQFF. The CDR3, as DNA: TGTGCCACCAGCATGAAGGGTTACAATGAGCAGTTCTTC.

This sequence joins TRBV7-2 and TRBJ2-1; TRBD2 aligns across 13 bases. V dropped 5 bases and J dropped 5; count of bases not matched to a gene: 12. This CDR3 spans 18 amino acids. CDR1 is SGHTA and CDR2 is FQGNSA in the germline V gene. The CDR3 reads CASSRTSGSRALHNEQFF. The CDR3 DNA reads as TGTGCCAGCAGCCGGACTAGCGGGAGTAGGGCTCTACACAATGAGCAGTTCTTC.

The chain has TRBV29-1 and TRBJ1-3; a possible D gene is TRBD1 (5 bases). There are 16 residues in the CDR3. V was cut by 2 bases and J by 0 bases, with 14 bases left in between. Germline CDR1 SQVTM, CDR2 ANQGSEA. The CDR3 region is CSVEKALGGSGNTIYF. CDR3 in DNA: TGCAGCGTTGAAAAAGCCCTGGGGGGCTCTGGAAACACCATATATTTT.

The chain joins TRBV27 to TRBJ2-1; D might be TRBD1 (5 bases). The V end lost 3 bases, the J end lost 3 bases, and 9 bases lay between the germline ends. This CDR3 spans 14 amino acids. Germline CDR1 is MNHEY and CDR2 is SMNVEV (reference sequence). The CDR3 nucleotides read TGTGCCAGCAGTTTTCAGGGCAGCTACAATGAGCAGTTCTTC. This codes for CASSFQGSYNEQFF.

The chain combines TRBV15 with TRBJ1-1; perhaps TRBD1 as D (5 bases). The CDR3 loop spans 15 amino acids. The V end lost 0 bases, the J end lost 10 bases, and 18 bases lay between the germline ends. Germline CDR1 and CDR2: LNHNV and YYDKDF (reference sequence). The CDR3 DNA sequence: TGTGCCACCAGCAGAGATCAAGGCCGGGGACCCCGAGCTTTCTTT. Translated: CATSRDQGRGPRAFF.

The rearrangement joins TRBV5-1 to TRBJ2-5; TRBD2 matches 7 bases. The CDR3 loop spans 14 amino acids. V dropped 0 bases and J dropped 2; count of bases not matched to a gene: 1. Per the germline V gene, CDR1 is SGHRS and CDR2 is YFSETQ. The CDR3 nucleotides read TGCGCCAGCAGCTTGGTGGGGGGGCAAGAGACCCAGTACTTC. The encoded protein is CASSLVGGQETQYF.

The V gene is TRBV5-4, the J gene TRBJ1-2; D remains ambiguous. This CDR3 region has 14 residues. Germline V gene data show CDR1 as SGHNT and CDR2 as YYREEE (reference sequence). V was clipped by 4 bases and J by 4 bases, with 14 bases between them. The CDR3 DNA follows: TGTGCCAGCAGCCCCGGACGTGCAGTCTATGGCTACACCTTC. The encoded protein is CASSPGRAVYGYTF.

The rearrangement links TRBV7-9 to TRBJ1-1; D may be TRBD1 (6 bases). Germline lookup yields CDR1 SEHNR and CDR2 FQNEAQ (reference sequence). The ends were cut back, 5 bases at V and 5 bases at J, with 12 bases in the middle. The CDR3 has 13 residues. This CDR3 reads CASSHGGPTEAFF. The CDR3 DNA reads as TGTGCCAGCAGCCATGGGGGGCCGACTGAAGCTTTCTTT. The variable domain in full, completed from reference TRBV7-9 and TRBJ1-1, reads DTGVSQNPRHKITKRGQNVTFRCDPISEHNRLYWYRQTLGQGPEFLTYFQNEAQLEKSRLLSDRFSAERPKGSFSTLEIQRTEQGDSAMYLCASSHGGPTEAFFGQGTRLTVV.

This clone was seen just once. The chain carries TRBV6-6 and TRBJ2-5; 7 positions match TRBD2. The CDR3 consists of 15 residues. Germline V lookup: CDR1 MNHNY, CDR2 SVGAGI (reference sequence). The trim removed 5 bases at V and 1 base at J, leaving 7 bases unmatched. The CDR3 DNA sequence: TGTGCCAGCAGTAATCTAGCGGAACCCCAAGAGACCCAGTACTTC. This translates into CASSNLAEPQETQYF.